The rows below give T cell receptor beta chains drawn from one sample of a study of control samples from healthy donors and cancer patients. TCRdb keeps only in-frame clones here, not all; method: immunoSEQ multiplex PCR. The sample holds 130,000 or so clones; about 83% are singletons and the top ten take 12%. Material: blood. The origin of the receptors is a man younger than 45 in good health. CDR3s include the opening cysteine and the closing phenylalanine or tryptophan. D genes are given only for firm matches. Some rows have no size entry. The others give once, few or many, or a class for an expanded clone.

cdr3_nt | cdr3_aa | j_call | clone_size | d_call | v_call
TGTGCCAGCTCAATGGACGGGGTCCGTATGACCCAGTACTTC | CASSMDGVRMTQYF | TRBJ2-5 | once | . | TRBV6-5
TGTGCCAGCGGCGGGGGATCTGGAAACACCATATATTTT | CASGGGSGNTIYF | TRBJ1-3 | . | . | TRBV27
TGTGCCAGCAGCTTAGATCTTCAGGGGAGGCCTTTCCAAGAGACCCAGTACTTC | CASSLDLQGRPFQETQYF | TRBJ2-5 | . | . | TRBV7-2
TGCAGCGTTCTGAGGGACGGAAACTATGGCTACACCTTC | CSVLRDGNYGYTF | TRBJ1-2 | . | . | TRBV29-1
TGTGCCTTTACAGGGTCCGGGACCCAGTACTTC | CAFTGSGTQYF | TRBJ2-5 | . | . | TRBV30
TGTGCCAGCAGCCAAACCGGCGGGGGGGCCGGGGAGCAGTTCTTC | CASSQTGGGAGEQFF | TRBJ2-1 | once | TRBD2 | TRBV4-2
TGTGCCAGCAGGTTATGGGGGGGAGAGGAAAAACTGTTTTTT | CASRLWGGEEKLFF | TRBJ1-4 | few | . | TRBV5-4
TGTGCCACCAGAGGACAGGTGAACACTGAAGCTTTCTTT | CATRGQVNTEAFF | TRBJ1-1 | . | TRBD1 | TRBV15
TGTGCCAGTGGACAGGGATGGAACACTGAAGCTTTCTTT | CASGQGWNTEAFF | TRBJ1-1 | . | TRBD1 | TRBV19
TGTGCCAGTAGCCGCCAGGACAATCAGCCCCAGCATTTT | CASSRQDNQPQHF | TRBJ1-5 | . | . | TRBV28
TGCGCCAGCAGCTTGGACGATCTCCTCTACGAGCAGTACTTC | CASSLDDLLYEQYF | TRBJ2-7 | . | . | TRBV5-1
TGCGCCAGCAGCTTCAGCTCCAGCTCCTATAATTCACCCCTCCACTTT | CASSFSSSSYNSPLHF | TRBJ1-6 | once | . | TRBV5-1
TGTGCCAGCAGCCAAGTTGCGGGAAATCAGCCCCAGCATTTT | CASSQVAGNQPQHF | TRBJ1-5 | . | . | TRBV3-1/TRBV3-2
TGTGCCTGGAGTGTCCAGGGGAACACTGAAGCTTTCTTT | CAWSVQGNTEAFF | TRBJ1-1 | . | . | TRBV30
TGCGCCAGCAGACTTGAACAGGGAGAGGAGGCTTTCTTT | CASRLEQGEEAFF | TRBJ1-1 | . | . | TRBV5-1
TGCGCCAGCAGCTTGGCCCCTAGCGGGGGTACAGATACGCAGTATTTT | CASSLAPSGGTDTQYF | TRBJ2-3 | . | TRBD2 | TRBV5-1
TGTGCCAGTAGTATACGGCCGAACACCGGGGAGCTGTTTTTT | CASSIRPNTGELFF | TRBJ2-2 | . | . | TRBV19
TGTGCCAGCAGCTTAGCCGCCTTGGTCCCCCTCCACTTT | CASSLAALVPLHF | TRBJ1-6 | . | . | TRBV7-2
TGTGCCAGCAGCTTGGACTACCGGGGCGGAGAGACCCAGTACTTC | CASSLDYRGGETQYF | TRBJ2-5 | . | . | TRBV7-2
TGTGCCACCAGCAGAGGACAGGATGGAAACACCATATATTTT | CATSRGQDGNTIYF | TRBJ1-3 | . | . | TRBV15